A single TCR beta chain is shown here with its context. CDR1 LNHDA and CDR2 SQIVND come from the germline V gene (reference sequence). The CDR3 totals 14 residues. V dropped 2 bases and J dropped 10 bases, with 15 bases sitting between them. In the authors' workflow: Researchers report that nucleated cell counts were estimated from reference gene primer amplification. TCRdb's copy holds only in-frame clones and misses some; the assay was immunoSEQ multiplex PCR. Clone size and the V and J calls come from that table; the DNA yielded D and trimming. This sample has a few hundred thousand clones; roughly 90% occur once, and the top ten carry 3%. This entry is derived from a study of blood T cell repertoires in COVID-19. During active infection, Seattle patients enrolled and were then monitored through disease.

The sequenced material came from peripheral blood. This sequence was found in a woman aged 30 to 39 with COVID-19, enrolled during active disease. V gene TRBV19 combines with J gene TRBJ2-1, with a weak D call TRBD2 (6 bases). This chain's CDR3 is CASSITRRGPEQFF. DNA for the CDR3: TGTGCCAGTAGTATAACCAGGCGGGGCCCCGAGCAGTTCTTC.